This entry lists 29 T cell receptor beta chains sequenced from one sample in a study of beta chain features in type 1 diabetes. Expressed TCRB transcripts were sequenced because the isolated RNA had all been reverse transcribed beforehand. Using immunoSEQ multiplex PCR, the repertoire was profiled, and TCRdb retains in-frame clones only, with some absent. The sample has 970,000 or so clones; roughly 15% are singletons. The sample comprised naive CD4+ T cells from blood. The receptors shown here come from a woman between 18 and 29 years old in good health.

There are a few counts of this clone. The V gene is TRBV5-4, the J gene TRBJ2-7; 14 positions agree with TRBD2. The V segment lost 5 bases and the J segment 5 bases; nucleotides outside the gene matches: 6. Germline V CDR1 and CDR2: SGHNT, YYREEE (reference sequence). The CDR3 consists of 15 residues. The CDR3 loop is CASRAGTSGSHEQYF. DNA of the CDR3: TGTGCCAGCAGAGCAGGGACTAGCGGGAGCCACGAGCAGTACTTC.

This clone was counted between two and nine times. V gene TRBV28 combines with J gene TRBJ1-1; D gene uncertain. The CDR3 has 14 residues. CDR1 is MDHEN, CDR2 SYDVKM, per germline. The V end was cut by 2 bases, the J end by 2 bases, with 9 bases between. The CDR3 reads CASSLVGRNTEAFF. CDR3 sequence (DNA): TGTGCCAGCAGTTTAGTAGGGCGCAACACTGAAGCTTTCTTT.

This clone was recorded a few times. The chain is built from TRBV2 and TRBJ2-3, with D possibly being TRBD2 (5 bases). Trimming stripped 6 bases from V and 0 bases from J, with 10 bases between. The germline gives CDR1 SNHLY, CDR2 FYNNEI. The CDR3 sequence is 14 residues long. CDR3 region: CASSALVSTDTQYF. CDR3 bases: TGTGCCAGCAGCGCACTAGTTAGCACAGATACGCAGTATTTT.

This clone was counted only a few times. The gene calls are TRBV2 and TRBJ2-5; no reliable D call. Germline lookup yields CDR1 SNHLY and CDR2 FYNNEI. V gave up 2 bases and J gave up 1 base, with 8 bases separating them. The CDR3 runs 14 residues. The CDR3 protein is CASSEIISQETQYF. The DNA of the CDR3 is TGTGCCAGCAGTGAAATAATTAGCCAAGAGACCCAGTACTTC. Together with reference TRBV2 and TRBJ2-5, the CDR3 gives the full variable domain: EPEVTQTPSHQVTQMGQEVILRCVPISNHLYFYWYRQILGQKVEFLVSFYNNEISEKSEIFDDQFSVERPDGSNFTLKIRSTKLEDSAMYFCASSEIISQETQYFGPGTRLLVL.

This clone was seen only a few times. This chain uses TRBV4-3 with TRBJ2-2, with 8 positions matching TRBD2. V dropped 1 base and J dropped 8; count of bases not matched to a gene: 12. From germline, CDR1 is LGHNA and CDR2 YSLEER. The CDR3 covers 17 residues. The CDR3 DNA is TGCGCCAGCAGCCAAGTTGGTAGCGGGATACGGAAGGGGGAGCTGTTTTTT. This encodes CASSQVGSGIRKGELFF.

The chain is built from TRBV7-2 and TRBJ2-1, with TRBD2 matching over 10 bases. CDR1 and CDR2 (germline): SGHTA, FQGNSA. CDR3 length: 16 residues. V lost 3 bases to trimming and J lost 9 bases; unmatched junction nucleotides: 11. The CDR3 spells CASSLAGTSAFVEQFF. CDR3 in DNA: TGTGCCAGCAGCTTGGCCGGGACTAGCGCCTTCGTTGAGCAGTTCTTC.

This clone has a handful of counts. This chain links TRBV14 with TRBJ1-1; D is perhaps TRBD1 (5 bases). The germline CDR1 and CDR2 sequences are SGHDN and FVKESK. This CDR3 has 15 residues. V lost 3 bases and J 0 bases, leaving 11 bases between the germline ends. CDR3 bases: TGTGCCAGCAGCCACAGGGTTCCGATGAACACTGAAGCTTTCTTT. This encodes CASSHRVPMNTEAFF.

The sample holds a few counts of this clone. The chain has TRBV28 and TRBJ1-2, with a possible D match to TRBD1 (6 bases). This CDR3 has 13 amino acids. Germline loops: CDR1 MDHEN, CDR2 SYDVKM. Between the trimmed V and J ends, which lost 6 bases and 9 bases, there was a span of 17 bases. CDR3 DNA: TGTGCCAGCAGAAGCGGGACACCTTTTCGCTACACCTTC. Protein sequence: CASRSGTPFRYTF.

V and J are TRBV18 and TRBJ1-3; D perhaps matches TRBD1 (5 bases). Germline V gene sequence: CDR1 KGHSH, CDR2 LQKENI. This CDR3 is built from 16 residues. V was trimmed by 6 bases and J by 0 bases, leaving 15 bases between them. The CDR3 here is CASSRDGVLSGNTIYF. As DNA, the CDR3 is TGTGCCAGCTCTAGGGACGGAGTCCTCTCTGGAAACACCATATATTTT.

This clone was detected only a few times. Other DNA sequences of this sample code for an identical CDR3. The CDR3 here is CASSSWDRETQYF. CDR3 in DNA: TGTGCCAGCAGTTCCTGGGACAGGGAGACCCAGTACTTC. The chain links TRBV6-5 to TRBJ2-5, with 8 nucleotides matching TRBD1. The CDR3 covers 13 residues. Per the germline V gene, CDR1 is MNHEY and CDR2 is SVGAGI. V was pared by 4 bases and J by 5 bases, with 3 bases of the junction left unmatched.

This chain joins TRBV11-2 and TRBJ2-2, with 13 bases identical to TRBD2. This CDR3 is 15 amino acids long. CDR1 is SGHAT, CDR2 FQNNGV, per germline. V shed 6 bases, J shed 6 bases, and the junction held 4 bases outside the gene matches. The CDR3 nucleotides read TGTGCCAGCAGGGCAGGGACTAGCGGGGCCGGGGAGCTGTTTTTT. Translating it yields CASRAGTSGAGELFF. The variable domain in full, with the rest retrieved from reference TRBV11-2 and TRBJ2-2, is EAGVAQSPRYKIIEKRQSVAFWCNPISGHATLYWYQQILGQGPKLLIQFQNNGVVDDSQLPKDRFSAERLKGVDSTLKIQPAKLEDSAVYLCASRAGTSGAGELFFGEGSRLTVL.

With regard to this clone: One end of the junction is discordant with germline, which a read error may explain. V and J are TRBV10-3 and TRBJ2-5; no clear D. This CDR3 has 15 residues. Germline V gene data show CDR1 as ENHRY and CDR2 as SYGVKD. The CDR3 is CASSYLDTVGETQYF. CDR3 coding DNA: TGTGCCAGCAGTTACTTAGACACAGTGGGAGAGACCCAGTACTTC.

CDR3 sequence reads: CASSSEPEAFF. The CDR3 DNA reads as TGTGCCAGCAGTTCGGAGCCAGAAGCTTTCTTT. The V and J genes are TRBV6-6 and TRBJ1-1; D gene ambiguous. CDR3 length equals 11 residues. Germline V lookup: CDR1 MNHNY, CDR2 SVGAGI (reference sequence). V dropped 4 bases and J dropped 8 bases, with 8 bases sitting between them.

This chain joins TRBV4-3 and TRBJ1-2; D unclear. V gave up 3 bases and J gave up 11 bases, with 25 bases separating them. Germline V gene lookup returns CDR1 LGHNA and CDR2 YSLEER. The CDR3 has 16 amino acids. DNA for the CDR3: TGCGCCAGCAGCCATTCTACGGCGGCGACTAGGAATTCGTACACCTTC. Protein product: CASSHSTAATRNSYTF.

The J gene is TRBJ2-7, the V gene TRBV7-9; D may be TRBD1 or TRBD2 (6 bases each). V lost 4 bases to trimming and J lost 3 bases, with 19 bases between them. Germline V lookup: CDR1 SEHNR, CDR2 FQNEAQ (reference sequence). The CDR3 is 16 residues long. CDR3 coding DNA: TGTGCCAGCAGCTCCTTTCGCGGGGACAAACTCTACGAGCAGTACTTC. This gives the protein CASSSFRGDKLYEQYF. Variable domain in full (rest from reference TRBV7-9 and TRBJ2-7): DTGVSQNPRHKITKRGQNVTFRCDPISEHNRLYWYRQTLGQGPEFLTYFQNEAQLEKSRLLSDRFSAERPKGSFSTLEIQRTEQGDSAMYLCASSSFRGDKLYEQYFGPGTRLTVT.

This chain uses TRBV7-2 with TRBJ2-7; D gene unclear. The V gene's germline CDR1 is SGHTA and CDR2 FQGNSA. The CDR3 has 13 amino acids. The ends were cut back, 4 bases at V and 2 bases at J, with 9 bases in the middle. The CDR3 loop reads CASSWSLTYEQYF. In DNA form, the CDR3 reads TGTGCCAGCAGCTGGTCCCTTACCTACGAGCAGTACTTC. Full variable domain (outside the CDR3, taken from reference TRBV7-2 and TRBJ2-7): GAGVSQSPSNKVTEKGKDVELRCDPISGHTALYWYRQSLGQGLEFLIYFQGNSAPDKSGLPSDRFSAERTGGSVSTLTIQRTQQEDSAVYLCASSWSLTYEQYFGPGTRLTVT.

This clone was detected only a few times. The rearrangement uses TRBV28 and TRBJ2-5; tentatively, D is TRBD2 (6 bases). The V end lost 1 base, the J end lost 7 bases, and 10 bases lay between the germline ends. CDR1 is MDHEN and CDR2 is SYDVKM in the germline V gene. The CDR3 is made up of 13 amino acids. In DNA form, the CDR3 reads TGTGCCAGCAGTTTATTGCGGGGCGGGACCCAGTACTTC. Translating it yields CASSLLRGGTQYF.

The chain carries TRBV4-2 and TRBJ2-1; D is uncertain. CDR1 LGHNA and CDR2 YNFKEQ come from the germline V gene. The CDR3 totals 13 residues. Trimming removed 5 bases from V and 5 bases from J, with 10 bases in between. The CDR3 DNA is TGTGCCAGCAGCGCAAGTACCGACAATGAGCAGTTCTTC. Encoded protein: CASSASTDNEQFF.

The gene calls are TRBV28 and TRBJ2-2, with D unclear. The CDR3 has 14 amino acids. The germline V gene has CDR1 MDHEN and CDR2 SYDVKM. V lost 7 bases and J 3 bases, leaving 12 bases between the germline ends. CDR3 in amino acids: CASTTWRYTGELFF. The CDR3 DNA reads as TGTGCCAGCACCACATGGCGGTACACCGGGGAGCTGTTTTTT.

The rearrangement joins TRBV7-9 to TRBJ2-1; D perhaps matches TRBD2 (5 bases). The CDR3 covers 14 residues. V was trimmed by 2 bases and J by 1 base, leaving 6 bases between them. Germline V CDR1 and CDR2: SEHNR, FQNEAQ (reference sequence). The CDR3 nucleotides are TGTGCCAGCAGCTTACGGGGATCCTACAATGAGCAGTTCTTC. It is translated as CASSLRGSYNEQFF.

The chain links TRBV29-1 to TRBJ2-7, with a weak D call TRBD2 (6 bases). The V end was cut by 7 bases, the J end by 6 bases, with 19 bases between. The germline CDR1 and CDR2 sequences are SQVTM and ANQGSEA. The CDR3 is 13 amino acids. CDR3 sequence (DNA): TGCAGCGCTGCCGGGAGAACGCGATCCGAGCAGTACTTC. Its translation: CSAAGRTRSEQYF.

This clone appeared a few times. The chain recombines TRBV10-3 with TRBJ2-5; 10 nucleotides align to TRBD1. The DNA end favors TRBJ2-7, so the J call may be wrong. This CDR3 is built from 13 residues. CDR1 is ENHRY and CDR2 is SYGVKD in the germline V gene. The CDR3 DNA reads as TGTGCCATCAGCCCCGGGACAGGGGTCGAGCAGTACTTC. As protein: CAISPGTGVEQYF.

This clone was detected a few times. The CDR3 protein is CASSLDQAGGPTKETQYF. CDR3 bases: TGTGCCAGCAGCTTAGATCAAGCGGGAGGGCCCACGAAAGAGACCCAGTACTTC. This chain uses TRBV11-2 with TRBJ2-5; the match to TRBD2 covers 10 bases. CDR1 SGHAT and CDR2 FQNNGV come from the germline V gene. CDR3 length: 18 amino acids. V dropped 0 bases and J dropped 3; count of bases not matched to a gene: 10.

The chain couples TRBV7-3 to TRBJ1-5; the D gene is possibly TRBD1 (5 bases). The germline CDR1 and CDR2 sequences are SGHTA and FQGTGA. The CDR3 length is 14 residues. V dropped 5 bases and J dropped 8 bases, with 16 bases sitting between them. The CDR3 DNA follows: TGTGCCAGCAGCCGGGACCTTATCAGCGAGCCCCAGCATTTT. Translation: CASSRDLISEPQHF. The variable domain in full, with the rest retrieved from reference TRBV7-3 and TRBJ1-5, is GAGVSQTPSNKVTEKGKYVELRCDPISGHTALYWYRQSLGQGPEFLIYFQGTGAADDSGLPNDRFFAVRPEGSVSTLKIQRTERGDSAVYLCASSRDLISEPQHFGDGTRLSIL.

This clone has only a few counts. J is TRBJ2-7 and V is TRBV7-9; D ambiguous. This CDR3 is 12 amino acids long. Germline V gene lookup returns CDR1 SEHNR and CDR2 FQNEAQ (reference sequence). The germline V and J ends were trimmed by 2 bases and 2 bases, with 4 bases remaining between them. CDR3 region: CASSLFAYEQYF. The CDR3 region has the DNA TGTGCCAGCAGCTTATTCGCCTACGAGCAGTACTTC.

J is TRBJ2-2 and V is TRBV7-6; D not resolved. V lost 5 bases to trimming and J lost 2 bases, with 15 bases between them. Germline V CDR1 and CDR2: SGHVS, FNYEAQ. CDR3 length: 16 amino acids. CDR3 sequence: CASSKQPPANTGELFF. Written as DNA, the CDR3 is TGTGCCAGCAGCAAACAACCTCCGGCTAACACCGGGGAGCTGTTTTTT.

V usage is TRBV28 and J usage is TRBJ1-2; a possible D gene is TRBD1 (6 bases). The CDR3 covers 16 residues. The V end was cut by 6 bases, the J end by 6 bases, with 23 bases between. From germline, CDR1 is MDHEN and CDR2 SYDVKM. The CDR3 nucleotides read TGTGCCAGCAGCAGAAGTCAATACACAGGGATCGATGGCTACACCTTC. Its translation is CASSRSQYTGIDGYTF.

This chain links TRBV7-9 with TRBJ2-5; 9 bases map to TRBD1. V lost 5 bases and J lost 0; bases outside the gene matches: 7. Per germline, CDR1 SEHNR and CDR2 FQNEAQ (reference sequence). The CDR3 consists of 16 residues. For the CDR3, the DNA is TGTGCCAGCAGCCGTGGACAGGGGTGGTACCAAGAGACCCAGTACTTC. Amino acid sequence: CASSRGQGWYQETQYF.

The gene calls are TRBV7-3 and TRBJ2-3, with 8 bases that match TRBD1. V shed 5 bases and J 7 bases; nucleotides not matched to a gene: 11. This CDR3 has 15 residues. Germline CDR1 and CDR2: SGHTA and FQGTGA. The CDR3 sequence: CASSPNGQGWNTQYF. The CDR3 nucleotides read TGTGCCAGCAGCCCCAATGGACAGGGTTGGAATACGCAGTATTTT.